Presented here are 30 T cell receptor beta chains from one specimen sequenced in a study of cytomegalovirus exposure and HLA in healthy donors. Primers included in the PCR were 60 Vbeta and 13 Jbeta primers. Some clones are missing from TCRdb's copy, which holds only in-frame ones; the method was immunoSEQ multiplex PCR. The table lists hundreds of thousands of clones, 76% of them singletons. Sequenced sample: PBMCs. The source is a man aged 18 to 30 in good health and CMV-seronegative.

This chain connects TRBV9 to TRBJ2-3; 9 bases fit TRBD2. Germline assignment: CDR1 SGDLS and CDR2 YYNGEE. V lost 0 bases and J lost 6; bases outside the gene matches: 14. This CDR3 comprises 18 residues. The CDR3 region is CASSVVSGRDPGGDTQYF. In DNA, the CDR3 is TGTGCCAGCAGCGTAGTTAGCGGGAGAGACCCGGGTGGGGATACGCAGTATTTT.

V gene TRBV30 combines with J gene TRBJ2-1; no clear D. CDR3 length: 11 residues. Germline CDR1 and CDR2: GTSNPN and SVGIG (reference sequence). The V gene lost 4 bases and the J gene lost 5 bases, with 6 bases spanning the gap. CDR3 coding DNA: TGTGCCTGGAACGAGAACAATGAGCAGTTCTTC. As protein: CAWNENNEQFF.

V usage is TRBV18 and J usage is TRBJ1-1; the D is unclear. Germline values: CDR1 KGHSH, CDR2 LQKENI. V lost 6 bases, J lost 1 base, and 9 bases lay in between. This CDR3 has 13 amino acids. CDR3 sequence reads: CASSYRRNTEAFF. DNA of the CDR3: TGTGCCAGCTCCTACCGGAGGAACACTGAAGCTTTCTTT. Filled out from reference TRBV18 and TRBJ1-1, the complete variable domain reads NAGVMQNPRHLVRRRGQEARLRCSPMKGHSHVYWYRQLPEEGLKFMVYLQKENIIDESGMPKERFSAEFPKEGPSILRIQQVVRGDSAAYFCASSYRRNTEAFFGQGTRLTVV.

V and J are TRBV9 and TRBJ1-2; a possible D gene is TRBD1 (5 bases). The germline gives CDR1 SGDLS, CDR2 YYNGEE. This CDR3 comprises 12 residues. V was pared by 3 bases and J by 8 bases, with 11 bases between. The CDR3 sequence: CASSAGLWGYTF. The CDR3 nucleotides are TGTGCCAGCAGCGCGGGACTCTGGGGCTACACCTTC. The entire variable domain, with the rest obtained from reference TRBV9 and TRBJ1-2, is as follows: DSGVTQTPKHLITATGQRVTLRCSPRSGDLSVYWYQQSLDQGLQFLIQYYNGEERAKGNILERFSAQQFPDLHSELNLSSLELGDSALYFCASSAGLWGYTFGSGTRLTVV.

CDR3 residues: CASSFRTSGRREQFF. The CDR3 DNA is TGTGCCAGCAGCTTCAGGACTAGCGGGAGGAGGGAGCAGTTCTTC. This chain uses TRBV7-2 with TRBJ2-1; 14 bases align to TRBD2. CDR1 and CDR2 from the germline V gene are SGHTA and FQGNSA. The CDR3 spans 15 residues. V dropped 3 bases and J dropped 10; count of bases not matched to a gene: 5.

The chain is built from TRBV2 and TRBJ2-7; 8 nucleotides align to TRBD1. Germline loops: CDR1 SNHLY, CDR2 FYNNEI. The length of the CDR3 is 16 residues. The junction had 15 bases not matched to a gene; V was cut back by 6 bases and J by 5 bases. The CDR3 region is CASRGNRQGMIHEQYF. In DNA form, the CDR3 reads TGTGCCAGCAGGGGCAATAGACAGGGGATGATCCACGAGCAGTACTTC. The full variable domain, rest sourced from reference TRBV2 and TRBJ2-7, is EPEVTQTPSHQVTQMGQEVILRCVPISNHLYFYWYRQILGQKVEFLVSFYNNEISEKSEIFDDQFSVERPDGSNFTLKIRSTKLEDSAMYFCASRGNRQGMIHEQYFGPGTRLTVT.

This chain joins TRBV5-4 and TRBJ2-2; 7 positions agree with TRBD1. Germline CDR1 SGHNT, CDR2 YYREEE (reference sequence). With V trimmed by 4 bases and J by 0 bases, 6 bases remained unmatched. CDR3 size: 16 residues. The CDR3 loop is CASSQWDSPNTGELFF. The CDR3 DNA reads as TGTGCCAGCAGCCAATGGGACAGCCCGAACACCGGGGAGCTGTTTTTT.

The V gene is TRBV5-4, the J gene TRBJ2-3; 9 nucleotides agree with TRBD2. The CDR3 has 15 amino acids. Germline CDR1 is SGHNT and CDR2 is YYREEE (reference sequence). V was clipped by 7 bases and J by 4 bases; unmatched bases: 10. In DNA, the CDR3 is TGTGCCAGCGGGTATGCGGGAGGGAGCCCAGATACGCAGTATTTT. As protein: CASGYAGGSPDTQYF. The entire variable domain, with the rest obtained from reference TRBV5-4 and TRBJ2-3, is as follows: ETGVTQSPTHLIKTRGQQVTLRCSSQSGHNTVSWYQQALGQGPQFIFQYYREEENGRGNFPPRFSGLQFPNYSSELNVNALELDDSALYLCASGYAGGSPDTQYFGPGTRLTVL.

J is TRBJ1-1 and V is TRBV19; D not certain. V dropped 3 bases and J dropped 5 bases, with 10 bases sitting between them. The CDR3 is 13 residues long. Per germline, CDR1 LNHDA and CDR2 SQIVND (reference sequence). The DNA for the CDR3 is TGTGCCAGTAGTATCTGGGGAGGGACTGAAGCTTTCTTT. This sequence encodes CASSIWGGTEAFF.

V usage is TRBV5-6 and J usage is TRBJ1-5; 7 positions agree with TRBD1. This CDR3 has 15 residues. In germline, CDR1 is SGHDT, CDR2 YYEEEE. The J segment lost 0 bases and the V segment lost 6 bases, leaving 6 bases of the junction unmatched. As DNA, the CDR3 is TGTGCCAGCACGACAGGGCCAAATAGCAATCAGCCCCAGCATTTT. Protein: CASTTGPNSNQPQHF.

This clone turned up a few times. V gene TRBV15 combines with J gene TRBJ1-1; a weak D match, TRBD1 (5 bases). This CDR3 is built from 12 residues. Trimming removed 7 bases at V and 8 bases at J, with 14 bases between. CDR1 is LNHNV, CDR2 YYDKDF, per germline (reference sequence). This chain's CDR3 is CATTAVQGEAFF. CDR3 nucleotides: TGTGCCACCACAGCAGTTCAGGGAGAAGCTTTCTTT.

The chain recombines TRBV19 with TRBJ1-1, with 11 nucleotides matching TRBD1. Per germline, CDR1 LNHDA and CDR2 SQIVND (reference sequence). V was pared by 3 bases and J by 4 bases, with 10 bases of the junction left unmatched. This CDR3 region has 17 residues. The CDR3 reads CASSIPAPGTGGTEAFF. Here the CDR3 DNA reads TGTGCCAGTAGTATCCCAGCTCCCGGGACAGGGGGCACTGAAGCTTTCTTT.

The chain carries TRBV19 and TRBJ1-2, with D unresolved. The CDR3 extends over 14 amino acids. Trimming stripped 5 bases from V and 4 bases from J, with 14 bases between. Germline V CDR1 and CDR2: LNHDA, SQIVND (reference sequence). CDR3 sequence reads: CASSPQLTAYGYTF. CDR3 coding DNA: TGTGCCAGTAGTCCCCAGTTAACCGCCTATGGCTACACCTTC. The full variable domain, in which reference TRBV19 and TRBJ1-2 provide the parts outside the CDR3, is DGGITQSPKYLFRKEGQNVTLSCEQNLNHDAMYWYRQDPGQGLRLIYYSQIVNDFQKGDIAEGYSVSREKKESFPLTVTSAQKNPTAFYLCASSPQLTAYGYTFGSGTRLTVV.

A single count supports this clone. This rearrangement joins TRBV30 to TRBJ2-7; 12 bases line up with TRBD2. V was clipped by 0 bases and J by 4 bases; unmatched bases: 10. CDR3 length equals 17 residues. The germline gives CDR1 GTSNPN, CDR2 SVGIG (reference sequence). CDR3 DNA: TGTGCCTGGAGTGTAGGGGCCCCGACTAGCGGGAGTTACGAGCAGTACTTC. It encodes CAWSVGAPTSGSYEQYF.

The V and J genes are TRBV5-6 and TRBJ1-3; TRBD1 might be the D (5 bases). Germline CDR1 SGHDT, CDR2 YYEEEE. V lost 2 bases and J 0 bases, leaving 15 bases between the germline ends. CDR3 length equals 17 residues. CDR3 region: CASSFGVRGSSGNTIYF. DNA for the CDR3: TGTGCCAGCAGCTTCGGCGTCCGGGGGAGCTCTGGAAACACCATATATTTT.

The rearrangement uses TRBV28 and TRBJ2-7, with TRBD1 matching 8 bases. Per the germline V gene, CDR1 is MDHEN and CDR2 is SYDVKM. Unmatched junction bases numbered 13, after V lost 6 bases and J lost 6 bases. The CDR3 extends over 15 amino acids. The CDR3 DNA sequence: TGTGCCAGCAGGACAGAGGGGCCAGGGGGCCTCGAGCAGTACTTC. Translating it yields CASRTEGPGGLEQYF. Complete variable domain (other parts from reference TRBV28 and TRBJ2-7): DVKVTQSSRYLVKRTGEKVFLECVQDMDHENMFWYRQDPGLGLRLIYFSYDVKMKEKGDIPEGYSVSREKKERFSLILESASTNQTSMYLCASRTEGPGGLEQYFGPGTRLTVT.

The rearrangement joins TRBV7-8 to TRBJ2-1; D unclear. The CDR3 length is 10 residues. The germline V gene has CDR1 SGHVS and CDR2 FQNEAQ. V was cut by 9 bases and J by 7 bases, with 7 bases left in between. In DNA, the CDR3 is TGTGCCAGTGCTAGGAATGAGCAGTTCTTC. It specifies CASARNEQFF.

The rearrangement uses TRBV4-1 and TRBJ2-1, with D perhaps matching TRBD2 (6 bases). The CDR3 runs to 17 residues. The V and J ends lost 6 bases and 6 bases respectively, with 24 bases between them. CDR1 MGHRA and CDR2 YSYEKL come from the germline V gene. The CDR3 protein is CASRRGGGDPRGNEQFF. DNA of the CDR3: TGCGCCAGCAGGCGGGGAGGCGGGGACCCGCGGGGCAATGAGCAGTTCTTC.

The chain is built from TRBV5-4 and TRBJ1-1; perhaps TRBD1 as D (5 bases). Germline CDR1 and CDR2: SGHNT and YYREEE (reference sequence). CDR3 length: 15 residues. Trimming left V 4 bases short and J 5 bases short, with 18 bases between. CDR3 residues: CASSRGVGEGTEAFF. The CDR3 nucleotides are TGTGCCAGCAGCCGCGGGGTAGGCGAGGGGACTGAAGCTTTCTTT.

J is TRBJ2-3 and V is TRBV28; 8 nucleotides match TRBD1. Germline V gene sequence: CDR1 MDHEN, CDR2 SYDVKM. Trimming at V came to 8 bases and at J to 3 bases, leaving 4 bases not matched to a gene. The CDR3 sequence is 13 residues long. CDR3 loop: CASLQGATDTQYF. The CDR3 DNA follows: TGTGCCAGCTTGCAGGGGGCAACAGATACGCAGTATTTT.

This clone was seen more than once but under ten times. The chain employs TRBV11-2 and TRBJ2-4, with 13 bases matching TRBD2. J lost 1 base, V lost 0 bases, and 9 bases had no gene match. Germline V CDR1 and CDR2: SGHAT, FQNNGV. The CDR3 totals 20 residues. The CDR3 DNA reads as TGTGCCAGCAGCTTAGATAGGACTAGCGGGAGCACCGGGGCCAAAAACATTCAGTACTTC. This translates into CASSLDRTSGSTGAKNIQYF.

The chain combines TRBV12-1 with TRBJ1-2; the DNA was not used to check the table's D call, TRBD1. TRBV12-1 is recorded as a pseudogene. This CDR3 has 17 amino acids. CDR3: CASSFLGRVAENYGYTF. The DNA of the CDR3 is TGTGCCAGCAGCTTTCTGGGCAGGGTGGCGGAGAACTATGGCTACACCTTC.

The chain joins TRBV27 to TRBJ2-7; 11 positions match TRBD2. This CDR3 is built from 15 residues. Germline V gene lookup returns CDR1 MNHEY and CDR2 SMNVEV (reference sequence). V dropped 6 bases and J dropped 0; count of bases not matched to a gene: 4. This chain's CDR3 is CASSGLAGISYEQYF. The DNA for the CDR3 is TGTGCCAGCAGCGGACTAGCGGGTATCTCCTACGAGCAGTACTTC.

This clone was seen a handful of times. Written as DNA, the CDR3 is TGTGCCAGCAGCAAAAGGGGGACAGAGAGTGAAGCTTTCTTT. It encodes CASSKRGTESEAFF. The chain uses TRBV7-9 and TRBJ1-1; TRBD1 aligns across 7 bases. The V segment lost 5 bases and the J segment 7 bases; nucleotides outside the gene matches: 10. CDR1 is SEHNR and CDR2 is FQNEAQ in the germline V gene (reference sequence). The CDR3 is 14 residues long.

The chain combines TRBV6-5 with TRBJ2-6; TRBD1 matches 11 bases. The germline CDR1 and CDR2 sequences are MNHEY and SVGAGI. Trimming took 3 bases from V and 8 from J; bases not matched to a gene: 6. This CDR3 has 16 amino acids. The CDR3 region is CASSYRGTGGSNVLTF. The CDR3, as DNA: TGTGCCAGCAGTTATCGCGGGACAGGGGGATCCAACGTCCTGACTTTC.

CDR3 nucleotides: TGCAGCGCGGGACAAGGACGTGGCTACACCTTC. Amino acids: CSAGQGRGYTF. The rearrangement joins TRBV29-1 to TRBJ1-2, with D maybe TRBD1 (6 bases). The V end lost 7 bases, the J end lost 7 bases, and 13 bases lay between the germline ends. This CDR3 is built from 11 residues. The germline gives CDR1 SQVTM, CDR2 ANQGSEA.

The rearrangement joins TRBV30 to TRBJ1-4; D remains unclear. The V end was cut by 1 base, the J end by 8 bases, with 11 bases between. CDR1 and CDR2 (germline): GTSNPN, SVGIG (reference sequence). This CDR3 spans 13 amino acids. This CDR3 is CAWSASSGEKLFF. CDR3 coding DNA: TGTGCCTGGAGTGCCTCCTCGGGGGAAAAACTGTTTTTT.

This clone was seen more than once but under ten times. CDR3 sequence: CASSPDRAYTEAFF. CDR3 bases: TGTGCCAGCAGCCCGGACAGGGCATACACTGAAGCTTTCTTT. The chain uses TRBV27 and TRBJ1-1, with 8 bases matching TRBD1. CDR3 length: 14 residues. Germline V lookup: CDR1 MNHEY, CDR2 SMNVEV (reference sequence). The V and J ends lost 6 bases and 3 bases, in that order; junction bases with no gene match: 6.

The chain links TRBV10-1 to TRBJ1-1; a weak D match, TRBD1 (6 bases). V was shortened by 5 bases and J by 2 bases, with 9 bases between the two germline ends. Germline lookup yields CDR1 WNHNN and CDR2 SYGVQD (reference sequence). The CDR3 covers 13 residues. CDR3 in amino acids: CASSPDSNTEAFF. In DNA form, the CDR3 reads TGCGCCAGCAGTCCGGACAGCAACACTGAAGCTTTCTTT.

CDR3 DNA sequence: TGTGCCAGCCGACTTGGGTCCTACGAGCAGTACTTC. This gives the protein CASRLGSYEQYF. The chain is built from TRBV25-1 and TRBJ2-7; D gene unclear. The V gene lost 8 bases and the J gene lost 1 base, with 9 bases spanning the gap. CDR1 is MGHDK and CDR2 is SYGVNS in the germline V gene. CDR3 length: 12 residues.